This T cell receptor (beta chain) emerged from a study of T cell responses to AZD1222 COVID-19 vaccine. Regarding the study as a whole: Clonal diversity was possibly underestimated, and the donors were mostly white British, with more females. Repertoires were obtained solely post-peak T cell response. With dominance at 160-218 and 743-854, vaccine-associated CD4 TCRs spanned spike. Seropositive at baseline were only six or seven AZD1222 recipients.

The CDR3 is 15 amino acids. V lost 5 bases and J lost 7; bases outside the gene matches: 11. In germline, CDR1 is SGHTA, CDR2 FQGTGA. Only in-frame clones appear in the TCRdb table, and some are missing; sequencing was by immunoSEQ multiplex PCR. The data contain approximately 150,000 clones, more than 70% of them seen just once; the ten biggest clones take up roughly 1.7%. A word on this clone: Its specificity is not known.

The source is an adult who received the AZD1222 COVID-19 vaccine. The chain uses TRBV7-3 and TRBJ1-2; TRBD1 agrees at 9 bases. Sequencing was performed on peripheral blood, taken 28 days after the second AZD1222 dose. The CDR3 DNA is TGTGCCAGCAGCCAAACAGGGGGCCCAGCCCTTGGCTACACCTTC. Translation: CASSQTGGPALGYTF.